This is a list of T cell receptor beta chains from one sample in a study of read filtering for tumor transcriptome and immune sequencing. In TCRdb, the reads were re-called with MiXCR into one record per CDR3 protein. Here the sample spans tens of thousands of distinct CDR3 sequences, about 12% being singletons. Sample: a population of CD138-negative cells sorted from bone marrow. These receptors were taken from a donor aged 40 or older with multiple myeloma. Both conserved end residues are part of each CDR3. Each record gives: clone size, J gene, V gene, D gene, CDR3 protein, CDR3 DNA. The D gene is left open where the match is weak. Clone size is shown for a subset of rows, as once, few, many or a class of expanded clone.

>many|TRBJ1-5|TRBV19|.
CATPWQGGNQPQHF
TGTGCCACCCCGTGGCAGGGAGGTAATCAGCCCCAGCATTTT
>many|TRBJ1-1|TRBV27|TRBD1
CASSLQGEGYTEAFF
TGTGCCAGCAGTTTACAGGGGGAAGGCTACACTGAAGCTTTCTTT
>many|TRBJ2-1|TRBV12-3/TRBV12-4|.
CASTRGAGDYNEQFF
TGTGCCAGCACCCGGGGGGCGGGGGACTACAATGAGCAGTTCTTC
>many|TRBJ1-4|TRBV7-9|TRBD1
CASSQWTGQMLNEKLFF
TGTGCCAGCAGCCAGTGGACAGGCCAGATGCTGAATGAAAAACTGTTTTTT
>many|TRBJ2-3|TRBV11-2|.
CASSLNGLLRTDTQYF
TGTGCCAGCAGCTTAAATGGACTGCTTCGCACAGATACGCAGTATTTT
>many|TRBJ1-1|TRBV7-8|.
CASSPQGRRSTEAFF
TGTGCCAGCAGCCCACAGGGTAGGAGAAGCACTGAAGCTTTCTTT
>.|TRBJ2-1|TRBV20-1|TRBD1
CSALKGAGGSYNEQFF
TGCAGTGCCCTTAAGGGGGCGGGTGGGTCCTACAATGAGCAGTTCTTC
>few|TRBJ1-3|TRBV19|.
CASSLDYSGNTIYF
TGTGCCAGTAGCCTCGACTACTCTGGAAACACCATATATTTT
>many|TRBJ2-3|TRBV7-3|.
CASSLTSGLSDTQYF
TGTGCCAGCAGCTTAACGTCTGGGTTATCAGATACGCAGTATTTT
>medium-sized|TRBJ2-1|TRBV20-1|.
CSAPRGGGTYNEQFF
TGCAGTGCCCCCAGGGGGGGAGGCACCTACAATGAGCAGTTCTTC
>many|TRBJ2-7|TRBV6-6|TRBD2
CASTPRGVVNEQYF
TGTGCCAGCACTCCGCGGGGGGTTGTCAACGAGCAGTACTTC
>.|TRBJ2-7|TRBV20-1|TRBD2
CSARDGGESYEQYF
TGCAGTGCTAGAGATGGGGGGGAATCCTACGAGCAGTACTTC
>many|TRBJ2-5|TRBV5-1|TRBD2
CASSLRGGLQETQYF
TGCGCCAGCAGCTTGCGGGGGGGACTACAAGAGACCCAGTACTTC
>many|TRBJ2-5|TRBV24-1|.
CATSDLGAGMMETQYF
TGTGCCACCAGTGATTTGGGGGCCGGGATGATGGAGACCCAGTACTTC
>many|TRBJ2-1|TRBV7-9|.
CASSHGSRRIYNEQFF
TGTGCCAGCAGCCACGGGAGTCGACGAATATACAATGAGCAGTTCTTC
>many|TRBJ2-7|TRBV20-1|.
CSAKRGYDEQYF
TGCAGTGCTAAGAGGGGGTACGACGAGCAGTACTTC
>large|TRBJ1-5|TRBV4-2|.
CASSQEYDSNQPQHF
TGCGCCAGCAGCCAAGAGTACGACAGCAATCAGCCCCAGCATTTT